These 26 T cell receptor beta chains came from one sample sequenced in a study of response to subunit inactivated influenza vaccine. TCRdb ran MiXCR on the RT-PCR reads and lists one entry per CDR3 protein. The profile shows approximately 520,000 distinct CDR3 sequences, roughly 25% of them singletons. The sequences come from CD4+ T cells sorted from PBMCs, collected roughly 5 days after vaccination. The receptor set was obtained from a man over 45 who received an inactivated influenza vaccine.

This CDR3 reads CASSLFEAFRTDTQYF. The CDR3 coding sequence is TGCGCCAGCAGCTTGTTTGAGGCTTTCCGCACAGATACGCAGTATTTT. V and J are TRBV5-1 and TRBJ2-3; D gene unclear. Germline V gene sequence: CDR1 SGHRS, CDR2 YFSETQ. The CDR3 is made up of 16 amino acids. V was pared by 1 base and J by 1 base, with 13 bases between.

This clonotype has just a few counts. This chain joins TRBV5-1 and TRBJ2-7; 7 nucleotides align to TRBD1. J lost 4 bases, V lost 7 bases, and 8 bases had no gene match. This CDR3 is 13 amino acids long. CDR1 is SGHRS, CDR2 YFSETQ, per germline. CDR3: CASSSGGWYEQYF. CDR3 nucleotide sequence: TGCGCCAGCTCCTCAGGGGGTTGGTACGAGCAGTACTTC.

The genes are TRBV27 and TRBJ1-4; TRBD1 might be the D (5 bases). The V end was cut by 0 bases, the J end by 12 bases, with 11 bases between. Germline V CDR1 and CDR2: MNHEY, SMNVEV (reference sequence). The CDR3 extends over 13 amino acids. The CDR3 coding sequence is TGTGCCAGCAGTTTATCTGGCGGGGCGGAACTGTTTTTT. Its protein is CASSLSGGAELFF.

This clonotype has just a few counts. The gene calls are TRBV12-3 or TRBV12-4 and TRBJ2-2, with 9 positions matching TRBD2. The CDR3 is 16 residues long. The ends lost 8 bases at V and 8 bases at J; junction bases unmatched: 15. The DNA of the CDR3 is TGTGCCAGCGGGGGGGCTAGCGGGACCTGGGAAGGGGAGCTGTTTTTT. Amino acid sequence: CASGGASGTWEGELFF.

This chain links TRBV15 with TRBJ2-5; D not certain. The CDR3 is made up of 13 amino acids. With 0 bases removed from V and 5 bases from J, the gap between germline ends came to 7 bases. Germline V CDR1 and CDR2: LNHNV, YYDKDF (reference sequence). The CDR3 region has the DNA TGTGCCACCAGCAGAGATAGGAGCGAGACCCAGTACTTC. This codes for CATSRDRSETQYF. The whole variable domain, filled in from reference TRBV15 and TRBJ2-5, reads DAMVIQNPRYQVTQFGKPVTLSCSQTLNHNVMYWYQQKSSQAPKLLFHYYDKDFNNEADTPDNFQSRRPNTSFCFLDIRSPGLGDTAMYLCATSRDRSETQYFGPGTRLLVL.

This clonotype was counted a few times. V usage is TRBV20-1 and J usage is TRBJ1-5; 11 bases match TRBD1. J was trimmed by 0 bases and V by 0 bases; bases with no gene match: 10. This CDR3 has 19 residues. Germline V CDR1 and CDR2: DFQATT, SNEGSKA (reference sequence). The CDR3, as DNA: TGCAGTGCTAGAGATCGGGACAGGGGGTTTTTATATAGCAATCAGCCCCAGCATTTT. It is translated as CSARDRDRGFLYSNQPQHF.

The V gene is TRBV7-2, the J gene TRBJ1-5, with 7 bases fitting TRBD1. This CDR3 has 15 amino acids. Unmatched junction bases numbered 7, after V lost 5 bases and J lost 3 bases. Looked up from germline, CDR1 is SGHTA and CDR2 is FQGNSA. The CDR3 region has the DNA TGTGCCAGCAGCCGTTTGACAGGGCTCAATCAGCCCCAGCATTTT. This gives the protein CASSRLTGLNQPQHF.

This clonotype was seen many times. The rearrangement links TRBV12-3 or TRBV12-4 to TRBJ2-5; D is uncertain. Trimming removed 2 bases from V and 2 bases from J, with 9 bases in between. CDR3 length: 14 residues. The CDR3 region has the DNA TGTGCCAGCAGTTTACGGCGGCAACAAGAGACCCAGTACTTC. Its protein is CASSLRRQQETQYF.

In this sample, this clonotype turned up a few times. The chain recombines TRBV7-2 with TRBJ2-5; perhaps TRBD1 as D (6 bases). Germline V gene data show CDR1 as SGHTA and CDR2 as FQGNSA. This CDR3 is built from 14 residues. The V gene lost 3 bases and the J gene lost 5 bases, with 13 bases spanning the gap. The CDR3 nucleotides are TGTGCCAGCAGCTTTACAGGGTCGTGGGAGACCCAGTACTTC. Its protein is CASSFTGSWETQYF.

This chain joins TRBV4-2 and TRBJ1-2, with no clear D. The length of the CDR3 is 13 residues. V was clipped by 4 bases and J by 7 bases, with 13 bases between them. Germline V gene data show CDR1 as LGHNA and CDR2 as YNFKEQ. The CDR3 sequence is CASSPNGLSGYTF. The CDR3 nucleotides read TGTGCCAGCAGCCCAAATGGGTTGAGTGGCTACACCTTC.

This chain uses TRBV7-2 with TRBJ2-1; tentative D call: TRBD1 (5 bases). This CDR3 is built from 14 residues. Germline values: CDR1 SGHTA, CDR2 FQGNSA. V was cut by 1 base and J by 7 bases, with 11 bases left in between. CDR3 amino acids: CASSLVSRVNEQFF. Here the CDR3 DNA reads TGTGCCAGCAGCTTAGTCAGCAGGGTTAATGAGCAGTTCTTC.

The V gene is TRBV5-1, the J gene TRBJ2-6; D call uncertain. From germline, CDR1 is SGHRS and CDR2 YFSETQ. CDR3 length equals 15 residues. Between the trimmed V and J ends, which lost 4 bases and 2 bases, there was a span of 10 bases. CDR3 sequence: CASSPPLAGANVLTF. For the CDR3, the DNA is TGCGCCAGCAGCCCACCTCTGGCTGGGGCCAACGTCCTGACTTTC.

This clonotype was recorded a few times. This sequence joins TRBV20-1 and TRBJ1-6; TRBD1 matches at 10 bases. CDR1 is DFQATT, CDR2 SNEGSKA, per germline (reference sequence). Trimming at V came to 3 bases and at J to 9 bases, leaving 8 bases not matched to a gene. This CDR3 contains 15 residues. The DNA of the CDR3 is TGCAGTGCTAGTGCCCCCGACAGGGGGCGTTCACCCCTCCACTTT. Amino acid sequence: CSASAPDRGRSPLHF.

This sequence joins TRBV5-6 and TRBJ1-1; D is unresolved. The CDR3 sequence is 14 residues long. Trimming left V 4 bases short and J 4 bases short, with 14 bases between. Germline V gives CDR1 SGHDT, CDR2 YYEEEE. CDR3 protein: CASSRVGRGTEAFF. CDR3 nucleotides: TGTGCCAGCAGCAGGGTAGGTAGAGGCACTGAAGCTTTCTTT.

There are a few counts of this clonotype. The V call is TRBV7-2, the J call TRBJ1-6, with a possible D match to TRBD1 (5 bases). Germline V lookup: CDR1 SGHTA, CDR2 FQGNSA. The CDR3 has 15 residues. Trimming removed 3 bases at V and 7 bases at J, with 13 bases between. The CDR3 sequence is CASSFVGGQNSPLHF. The DNA for the CDR3 is TGTGCCAGCAGCTTCGTGGGGGGTCAAAATTCACCCCTCCACTTT. Full variable domain (rest looked up from reference TRBV7-2 and TRBJ1-6): GAGVSQSPSNKVTEKGKDVELRCDPISGHTALYWYRQSLGQGLEFLIYFQGNSAPDKSGLPSDRFSAERTGGSVSTLTIQRTQQEDSAVYLCASSFVGGQNSPLHFGNGTRLTVT.

This chain joins TRBV28 and TRBJ2-7; D remains unclear. Trimming removed 7 bases from V and 0 bases from J, with 13 bases in between. Germline assignment: CDR1 MDHEN and CDR2 SYDVKM. This CDR3 spans 14 amino acids. This CDR3 is CASMPSAASYEQYF. CDR3 nucleotide sequence: TGTGCCAGCATGCCTTCGGCCGCCTCCTACGAGCAGTACTTC.

A few counts support this clonotype. The chain recombines TRBV20-1 with TRBJ1-1; perhaps TRBD1 as D (6 bases). The V and J ends lost 4 bases and 3 bases respectively, with 15 bases between them. The CDR3 totals 14 residues. Germline assignment: CDR1 DFQATT and CDR2 SNEGSKA (reference sequence). The CDR3, as DNA: TGCAGTGCTATGATGGGGGGCCACGACACTGAAGCTTTCTTT. Encoded protein: CSAMMGGHDTEAFF.

The CDR3 sequence: CASSFTTSGRTKSSYNEQFF. The CDR3 DNA reads as TGTGCCAGCAGTTTCACCACTAGCGGGAGGACGAAAAGCTCCTACAATGAGCAGTTCTTC. The genes are TRBV28 and TRBJ2-1, with 12 bases that match TRBD2. Germline lookup yields CDR1 MDHEN and CDR2 SYDVKM. The CDR3 contains 20 residues. V trimming: 3 bases; J trimming: 0 bases; junction bases outside the gene matches: 12.

This clonotype was counted between two and nine times. The chain uses TRBV12-3 or TRBV12-4 and TRBJ2-3; tentative D call: TRBD1 (6 bases). V was clipped by 4 bases and J by 1 base, with 9 bases between them. This CDR3 contains 14 residues. The CDR3 loop is CASSSPGGTDTQYF. DNA for the CDR3: TGTGCCAGCAGTTCGCCAGGGGGCACAGATACGCAGTATTTT.

The sample holds many counts of this clonotype. This chain joins TRBV5-6 and TRBJ1-2; 7 positions match TRBD1. The CDR3 is made up of 14 amino acids. Germline CDR1 SGHDT, CDR2 YYEEEE. V was clipped by 4 bases and J by 4 bases; unmatched bases: 7. The chain's CDR3 is CASSPGGTAYGYTF. The CDR3 coding sequence is TGTGCCAGCAGCCCTGGCGGGACAGCCTATGGCTACACCTTC. Full variable domain (outside the CDR3, taken from reference TRBV5-6 and TRBJ1-2): DAGVTQSPTHLIKTRGQQVTLRCSPKSGHDTVSWYQQALGQGPQFIFQYYEEEERQRGNFPDRFSGHQFPNYSSELNVNALLLGDSALYLCASSPGGTAYGYTFGSGTRLTVV.

This clonotype was observed a handful of times. The chain uses TRBV20-1 and TRBJ1-5; D call uncertain. Germline V gene lookup returns CDR1 DFQATT and CDR2 SNEGSKA (reference sequence). Trimming took 1 base from V and 2 from J, leaving 9 bases between them. This CDR3 region has 14 residues. The CDR3: CSARVGQRNQPQHF. As DNA, the CDR3 is TGCAGTGCTAGAGTAGGGCAGCGCAATCAGCCCCAGCATTTT.

This clonotype was detected a few times. This chain connects TRBV5-1 to TRBJ2-7; 10 bases map to TRBD1. The V gene's germline CDR1 is SGHRS and CDR2 YFSETQ. The trim removed 3 bases at V and 7 bases at J, leaving 7 bases unmatched. The CDR3 is 14 amino acids. DNA of the CDR3: TGCGCCAGCAGCTGGGGACAGGGGACGGGTGAGCAGTACTTC. Protein: CASSWGQGTGEQYF.

The table lists this clonotype with a few counts. The chain carries TRBV7-2 and TRBJ2-1, with D tentatively TRBD1 or TRBD2 (5 bases each). The CDR3 is made up of 14 amino acids. Germline V gene sequence: CDR1 SGHTA, CDR2 FQGNSA. Trimming cost V 8 bases and J 3 bases, with 14 bases left between them. CDR3 bases: TGTGCCAGCTTTAGGGACCCTTTCTACAATGAGCAGTTCTTC. Translated: CASFRDPFYNEQFF.

This clonotype was picked up a small number of times. The chain has TRBV7-2 and TRBJ2-2; TRBD1 agrees at 9 bases. V dropped 5 bases and J dropped 5; count of bases not matched to a gene: 6. The CDR3 sequence is 15 residues long. Germline V gene lookup returns CDR1 SGHTA and CDR2 FQGNSA. The CDR3: CASSRRTGETGELFF. CDR3 DNA: TGTGCCAGCAGCCGCCGGACAGGGGAAACCGGGGAGCTGTTTTTT.

The V and J genes are TRBV18 and TRBJ2-3, with 7 bases aligning to TRBD2. The ends lost 6 bases at V and 4 bases at J; junction bases unmatched: 7. Germline assignment: CDR1 KGHSH and CDR2 LQKENI. The CDR3 consists of 14 residues. The DNA for the CDR3 is TGTGCCAGCTCCACCACTAGCGCGGCAGATACGCAGTATTTT. It translates to CASSTTSAADTQYF.

The V and J genes are TRBV5-1 and TRBJ2-7; D perhaps matches TRBD2 (5 bases). Germline V gene lookup returns CDR1 SGHRS and CDR2 YFSETQ. V was pared by 5 bases and J by 1 base, with 10 bases between. CDR3 size: 13 residues. CDR3 sequence reads: CASSYGESYEQYF. The CDR3, as DNA: TGCGCCAGCAGTTACGGGGAATCCTACGAGCAGTACTTC.